The rows below give T cell receptor beta chains drawn from one sample of a study of early T cells in non-severe SARS-CoV-2 infection. In TCRdb, the 5' RACE reads were re-called with MiXCR into one record per CDR3 protein. The sample has more than 45,000 distinct CDR3 sequences, roughly 13% seen once. Sequenced: whole blood. Source of these receptors: an adult who was a healthcare worker with PCR-confirmed SARS-CoV-2 infection or an uninfected control (not recorded which). The conserved cysteine and the conserved F or W are not part of the CDR3 here. Each record gives: CDR3 protein, V gene, J gene.

ASSFGGGDEKLF	TRBV7-2	TRBJ1-4
ASSLFGGARVTDTQY	TRBV5-4	TRBJ2-3
ASRRPGDSSYEQY	TRBV11-2	TRBJ2-7
ASSFSSGQGAWEQY	TRBV28	TRBJ2-7
AWSMTGRNEQF	TRBV30	TRBJ2-1
ASSDPTSAPAYEQY	TRBV25-1	TRBJ2-7
ASSSLAGGTTDTQY	TRBV7-6	TRBJ2-3
ASSLQDVSF	TRBV7-9	TRBJ2-1
ASTGRNQPQH	TRBV28	TRBJ1-5
ASSPGLVTGELF	TRBV3-1	TRBJ2-2